Each of the 2 T cell receptor beta chains below was sequenced from the same sample in a study of response to subunit inactivated influenza vaccine. MiXCR was run by TCRdb on the RT-PCR reads, yielding one entry per CDR3 protein. The table lists fewer than 800,000 distinct CDR3 sequences, 15% to 18% of them singletons. The specimen comprised PBMCs from blood, sampled 11 to 12 days after vaccination. The source is a man aged 45-65 years who received an inactivated influenza vaccine.

The chain recombines TRBV27 with TRBJ1-2; 7 bases map to TRBD1. The CDR3 has 13 amino acids. The V and J ends lost 6 bases and 4 bases, in that order; junction bases with no gene match: 5. Germline CDR1 reads MNHEY; CDR2 reads SMNVEV (reference sequence). The CDR3 region has the DNA TGTGCCAGCAGGTCACAGGGGCCCTATGGCTACACCTTC. Its translation is CASRSQGPYGYTF.

This clonotype occurred a few times. As DNA, the CDR3 is TGTGCCATCAGTGAGGTAATGGGACAGCTTTACTTC. Its translation: CAISEVMGQLYF. The chain is built from TRBV10-3 and TRBJ2-4, with 7 bases lining up with TRBD1. The CDR3 extends over 12 amino acids. Per germline, CDR1 ENHRY and CDR2 SYGVKD. The V segment lost 2 bases and the J segment 16 bases; nucleotides outside the gene matches: 8.